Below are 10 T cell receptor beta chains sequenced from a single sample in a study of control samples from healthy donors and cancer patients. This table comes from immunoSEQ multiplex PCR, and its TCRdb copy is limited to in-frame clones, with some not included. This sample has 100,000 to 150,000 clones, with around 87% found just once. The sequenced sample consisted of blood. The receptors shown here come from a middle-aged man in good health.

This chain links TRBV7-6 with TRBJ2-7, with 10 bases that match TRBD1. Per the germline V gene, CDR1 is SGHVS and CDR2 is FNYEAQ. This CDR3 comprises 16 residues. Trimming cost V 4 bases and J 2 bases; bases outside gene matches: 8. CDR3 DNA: TGTGCCAGCAGCTCCTGGGGACAGGGGAGGACCTACGAGCAGTACTTC. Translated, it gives CASSSWGQGRTYEQYF.

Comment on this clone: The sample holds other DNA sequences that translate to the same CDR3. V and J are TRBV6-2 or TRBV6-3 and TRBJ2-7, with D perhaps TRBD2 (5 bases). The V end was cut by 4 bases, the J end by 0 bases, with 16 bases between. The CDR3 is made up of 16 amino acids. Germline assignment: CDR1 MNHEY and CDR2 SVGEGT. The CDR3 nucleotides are TGTGCCAGCAGTTCCCCGAGAGGGTCCTACTCCTACGAGCAGTACTTC. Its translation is CASSSPRGSYSYEQYF.

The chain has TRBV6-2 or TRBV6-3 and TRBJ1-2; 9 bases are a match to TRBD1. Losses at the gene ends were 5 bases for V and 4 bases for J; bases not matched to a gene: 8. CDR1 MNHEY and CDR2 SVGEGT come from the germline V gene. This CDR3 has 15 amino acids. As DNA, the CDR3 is TGTGCCAGCAGTCGGACAGGGGTGCGATTCTATGGCTACACCTTC. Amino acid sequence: CASSRTGVRFYGYTF.

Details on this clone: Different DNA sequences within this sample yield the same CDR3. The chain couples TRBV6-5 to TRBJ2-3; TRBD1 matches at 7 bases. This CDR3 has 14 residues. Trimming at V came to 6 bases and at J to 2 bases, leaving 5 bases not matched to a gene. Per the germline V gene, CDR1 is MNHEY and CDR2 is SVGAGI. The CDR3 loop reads CASRLQGSTDTQYF. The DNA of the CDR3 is TGTGCCAGCAGATTACAGGGGTCCACAGATACGCAGTATTTT.

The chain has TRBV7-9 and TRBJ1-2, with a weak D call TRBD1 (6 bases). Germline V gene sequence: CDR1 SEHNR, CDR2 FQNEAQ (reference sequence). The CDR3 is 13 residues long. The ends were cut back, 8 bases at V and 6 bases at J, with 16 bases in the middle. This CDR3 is CASSLQGINGYTF. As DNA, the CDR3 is TGTGCCAGCTCCTTACAGGGAATTAATGGCTACACCTTC. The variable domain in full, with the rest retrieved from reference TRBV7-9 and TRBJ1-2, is DTGVSQNPRHKITKRGQNVTFRCDPISEHNRLYWYRQTLGQGPEFLTYFQNEAQLEKSRLLSDRFSAERPKGSFSTLEIQRTEQGDSAMYLCASSLQGINGYTFGSGTRLTVV.

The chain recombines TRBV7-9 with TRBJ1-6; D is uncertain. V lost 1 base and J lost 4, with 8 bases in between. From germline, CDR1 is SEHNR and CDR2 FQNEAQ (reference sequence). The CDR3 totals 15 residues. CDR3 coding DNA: TGTGCCAGCAGCTTAGTGACCCAATATAATTCACCCCTCCACTTT. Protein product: CASSLVTQYNSPLHF. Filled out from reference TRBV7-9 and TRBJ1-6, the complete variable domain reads DTGVSQNPRHKITKRGQNVTFRCDPISEHNRLYWYRQTLGQGPEFLTYFQNEAQLEKSRLLSDRFSAERPKGSFSTLEIQRTEQGDSAMYLCASSLVTQYNSPLHFGNGTRLTVT.

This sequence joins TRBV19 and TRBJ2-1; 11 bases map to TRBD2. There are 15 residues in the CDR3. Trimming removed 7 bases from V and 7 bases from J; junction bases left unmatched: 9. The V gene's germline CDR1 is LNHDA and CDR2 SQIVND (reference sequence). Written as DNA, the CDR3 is TGTGCCAGTAACCTAGCGGGGGGATTAAAAAATGAGCAGTTCTTC. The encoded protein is CASNLAGGLKNEQFF.

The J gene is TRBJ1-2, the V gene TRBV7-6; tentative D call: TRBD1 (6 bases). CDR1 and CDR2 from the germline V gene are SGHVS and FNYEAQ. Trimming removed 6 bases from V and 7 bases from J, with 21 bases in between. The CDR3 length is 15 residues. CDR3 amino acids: CASSPRPTQGLGYTF. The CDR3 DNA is TGTGCCAGCAGTCCAAGGCCCACACAGGGACTTGGCTACACCTTC.

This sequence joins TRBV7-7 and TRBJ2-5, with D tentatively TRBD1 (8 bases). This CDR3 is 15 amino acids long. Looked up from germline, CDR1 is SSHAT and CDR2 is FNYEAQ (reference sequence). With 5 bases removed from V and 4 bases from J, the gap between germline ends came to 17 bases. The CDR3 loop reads CASSVNRGRGETQYF. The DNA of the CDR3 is TGTGCCAGCAGCGTAAACAGGGGGAGGGGAGAGACCCAGTACTTC.

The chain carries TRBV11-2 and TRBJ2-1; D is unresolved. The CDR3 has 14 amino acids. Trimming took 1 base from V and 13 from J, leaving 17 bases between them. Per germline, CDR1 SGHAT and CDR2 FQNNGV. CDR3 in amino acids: CASSLAVTAERQFF. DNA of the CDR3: TGTGCCAGCAGCTTAGCTGTGACGGCCGAACGACAGTTCTTC.